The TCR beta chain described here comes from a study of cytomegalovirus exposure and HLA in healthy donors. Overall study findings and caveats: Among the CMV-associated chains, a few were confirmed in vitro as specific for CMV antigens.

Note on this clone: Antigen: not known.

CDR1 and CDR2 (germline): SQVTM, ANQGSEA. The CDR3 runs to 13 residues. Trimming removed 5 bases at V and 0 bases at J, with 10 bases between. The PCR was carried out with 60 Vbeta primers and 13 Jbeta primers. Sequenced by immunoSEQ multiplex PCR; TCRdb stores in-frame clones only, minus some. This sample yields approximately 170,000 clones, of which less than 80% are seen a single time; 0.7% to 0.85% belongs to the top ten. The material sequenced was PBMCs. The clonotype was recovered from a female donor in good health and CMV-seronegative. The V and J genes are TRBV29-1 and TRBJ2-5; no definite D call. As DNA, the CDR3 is TGCAGCGTTTCTTCAACTTACCAAGAGACCCAGTACTTC. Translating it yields CSVSSTYQETQYF.